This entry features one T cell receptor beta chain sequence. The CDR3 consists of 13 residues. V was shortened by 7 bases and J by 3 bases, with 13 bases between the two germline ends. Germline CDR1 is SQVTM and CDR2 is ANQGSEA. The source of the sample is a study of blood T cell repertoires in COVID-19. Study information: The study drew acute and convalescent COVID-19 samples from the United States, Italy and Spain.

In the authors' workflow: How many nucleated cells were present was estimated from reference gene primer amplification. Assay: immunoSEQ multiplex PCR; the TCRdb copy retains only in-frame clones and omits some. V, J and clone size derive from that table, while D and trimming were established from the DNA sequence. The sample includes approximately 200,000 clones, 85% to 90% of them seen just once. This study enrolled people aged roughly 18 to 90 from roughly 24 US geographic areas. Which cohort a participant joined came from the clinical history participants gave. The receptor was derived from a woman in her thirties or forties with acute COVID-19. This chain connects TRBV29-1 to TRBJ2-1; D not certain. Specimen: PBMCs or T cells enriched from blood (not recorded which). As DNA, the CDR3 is TGCAGCGAGCGTACGGCCGACTACAATGAGCAGTTCTTC. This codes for CSERTADYNEQFF.